This entry is about one T cell receptor beta chain. In the original workflow: By means of reference gene primer amplification, nucleated cell counts were estimated. Assay: immunoSEQ multiplex PCR; the TCRdb copy retains only in-frame clones and omits some. The DNA was the basis for D and trimming; V, J and clone size are from that table. The table lists more than 60,000 clones, roughly 87% of them singletons, with around 5.1% in the top ten. The data were obtained in a study of blood T cell repertoires in COVID-19. This CDR3 contains 14 residues. Germline loops: CDR1 SGHTA, CDR2 FQGNSA. Deletions cut 2 bases from V and 2 bases from J, with 9 bases between.

The source is a woman of 80 years or more with active or convalescent COVID-19. The sample was peripheral blood. V and J are TRBV7-2 and TRBJ2-5; D uncertain. CDR3 loop: CASSLNYNQETQYF. For the CDR3, the DNA is TGTGCCAGCAGCTTAAACTACAATCAAGAGACCCAGTACTTC.